The next 30 T cell receptor beta chains were all read from a single sample in a study of blood T cell repertoires in COVID-19. Profiled with immunoSEQ multiplex PCR; TCRdb holds only in-frame clones, not every one. The sample records 150,000 or so clones, nearly 70% being singletons. Source material: peripheral blood. The receptors derive from a woman between 65 and 79 years old with acute or convalescent COVID-19.

The chain couples TRBV7-2 to TRBJ2-7, with TRBD2 matching 10 bases. Germline CDR1 and CDR2: SGHTA and FQGNSA. J lost 2 bases, V lost 5 bases, and 9 bases had no gene match. The CDR3 is made up of 16 amino acids. DNA of the CDR3: TGTGCCAGCAGCGATATAGCGGGGGGCCGCCCCTACGAGCAGTACTTC. Amino acids: CASSDIAGGRPYEQYF.

This clone was observed a few times. The rearrangement links TRBV5-1 to TRBJ2-5; TRBD2 aligns across 9 bases. V shed 4 bases and J 8 bases; nucleotides not matched to a gene: 12. Germline CDR1 reads SGHRS; CDR2 reads YFSETQ. The CDR3 length is 15 residues. CDR3: CASSKTGDSGGTQYF. The DNA for the CDR3 is TGCGCCAGCAGCAAGACAGGTGATAGCGGGGGCACCCAGTACTTC.

A single count supports this clone. The chain combines TRBV12-5 with TRBJ1-5, with 11 nucleotides matching TRBD1. The junction had 12 bases not matched to a gene; V was cut back by 6 bases and J by 2 bases. CDR3 length equals 18 residues. In germline, CDR1 is LGHNT, CDR2 FRNRAP. CDR3 amino acids: CASGTSLDRGRGNQPQHF. CDR3 bases: TGTGCTAGTGGAACCTCCCTGGACAGGGGGCGAGGCAATCAGCCCCAGCATTTT.

There are a few counts of this clone. V is TRBV30 and J is TRBJ2-2; 11 positions match TRBD2. This CDR3 region has 15 residues. Germline CDR1 reads GTSNPN; CDR2 reads SVGIG (reference sequence). After removal of 2 bases from V and 4 bases from J, the junction contained 3 bases not matched to a gene. The CDR3 DNA sequence: TGTGCCTGGAGTAGACTAGCGGGGCCCACCGGGGAGCTGTTTTTT. Translating gives CAWSRLAGPTGELFF.

This clone was found many times. This rearrangement joins TRBV6-5 to TRBJ1-5, with D possibly matching TRBD1 (5 bases). The V gene's germline CDR1 is MNHEY and CDR2 SVGAGI. This CDR3 has 14 amino acids. Trimming pared 2 bases from V and 4 bases from J, leaving 9 bases between. The CDR3 DNA reads TGTGCCAGCAGTTACGGCGGGGCGAATCAGCCCCAGCATTTT. The encoded protein is CASSYGGANQPQHF.

The gene calls are TRBV5-1 and TRBJ1-2; D is unresolved. The CDR3 covers 14 residues. Germline CDR1 SGHRS, CDR2 YFSETQ. Trimming removed 4 bases at V and 7 bases at J, with 17 bases between. CDR3 bases: TGCGCCAGCAGCCCTACTAACGGGGTGTCTGGCTACACCTTC. This translates into CASSPTNGVSGYTF.

The chain employs TRBV19 and TRBJ1-5; D perhaps matches TRBD1 (5 bases). The CDR3 runs to 15 residues. V was shortened by 4 bases and J by 4 bases, with 14 bases between the two germline ends. From germline, CDR1 is LNHDA and CDR2 SQIVND (reference sequence). This CDR3 is CASSRRQGKNQPQHF. Written as DNA, the CDR3 is TGTGCCAGTAGTAGGCGGCAGGGAAAAAATCAGCCCCAGCATTTT.

The gene calls are TRBV28 and TRBJ1-5; D may be TRBD1 (5 bases). Looked up from germline, CDR1 is MDHEN and CDR2 is SYDVKM. This CDR3 spans 14 amino acids. Trimming pared 6 bases from V and 0 bases from J, leaving 9 bases between. CDR3 protein: CASSVDSSNQPQHF. The CDR3 coding sequence is TGTGCCAGCAGCGTTGACAGTAGCAATCAGCCCCAGCATTTT. Full variable domain (outside the CDR3, taken from reference TRBV28 and TRBJ1-5): DVKVTQSSRYLVKRTGEKVFLECVQDMDHENMFWYRQDPGLGLRLIYFSYDVKMKEKGDIPEGYSVSREKKERFSLILESASTNQTSMYLCASSVDSSNQPQHFGDGTRLSIL.

This clone was recorded many times. The genes are TRBV7-2 and TRBJ1-4; the D is unclear. Germline CDR1 and CDR2: SGHTA and FQGNSA. CDR3 size: 13 residues. The V end lost 4 bases, the J end lost 3 bases, and 6 bases lay between the germline ends. The CDR3 DNA sequence: TGTGCCAGCAGCTCCTTTCCTAATGAAAAACTGTTTTTT. Translated, it gives CASSSFPNEKLFF.

The chain combines TRBV7-9 with TRBJ1-1; TRBD1 is a possible D gene (5 bases). This CDR3 has 17 residues. Trimming took 3 bases from V and 0 from J, leaving 17 bases between them. Germline assignment: CDR1 SEHNR and CDR2 FQNEAQ (reference sequence). Written as DNA, the CDR3 is TGTGCCAGCAGCTTCCCCGGGGGTGGGGTAATGAACACTGAAGCTTTCTTT. It translates to CASSFPGGGVMNTEAFF. The variable domain in full, with the rest retrieved from reference TRBV7-9 and TRBJ1-1, is DTGVSQNPRHKITKRGQNVTFRCDPISEHNRLYWYRQTLGQGPEFLTYFQNEAQLEKSRLLSDRFSAERPKGSFSTLEIQRTEQGDSAMYLCASSFPGGGVMNTEAFFGQGTRLTVV.

J is TRBJ2-3 and V is TRBV4-3; TRBD1 matches 10 bases. This CDR3 contains 14 residues. V lost 4 bases, J lost 6 bases, and 4 bases stayed unmatched. The germline V gene encodes CDR1 LGHNA and CDR2 YSLEER. The CDR3 nucleotides read TGCGCCAGCAGCCCCCGGACAGGGGGGGATACGCAGTATTTT. Residues: CASSPRTGGDTQYF.

This clone was counted between two and nine times. The genes are TRBV12-5 and TRBJ2-7; the match to TRBD1 covers 10 bases. Germline trimming cut 6 bases from V and 1 base from J; bases unmatched to any gene: 3. Per the germline V gene, CDR1 is LGHNT and CDR2 is FRNRAP. The CDR3 is 14 residues long. The CDR3 is CASGPGQGSYEQYF. In DNA form, the CDR3 reads TGTGCTAGTGGACCGGGACAGGGGTCCTACGAGCAGTACTTC.

The chain carries TRBV11-2 and TRBJ1-1, with 10 nucleotides matching TRBD1. V was pared by 1 base and J by 11 bases, with 4 bases of the junction left unmatched. The CDR3 has 13 amino acids. Germline lookup yields CDR1 SGHAT and CDR2 FQNNGV. CDR3 DNA: TGTGCCAGCAGCTTAGCCGACAGGGGGCAGGCTTTCTTT. This encodes CASSLADRGQAFF. The full variable domain, rest sourced from reference TRBV11-2 and TRBJ1-1, is EAGVAQSPRYKIIEKRQSVAFWCNPISGHATLYWYQQILGQGPKLLIQFQNNGVVDDSQLPKDRFSAERLKGVDSTLKIQPAKLEDSAVYLCASSLADRGQAFFGQGTRLTVV.

V gene TRBV9 combines with J gene TRBJ2-5; a possible D gene is TRBD1 (6 bases). CDR3 length: 13 residues. The V end was cut by 2 bases, the J end by 7 bases, with 12 bases between. CDR1 is SGDLS and CDR2 is YYNGEE in the germline V gene. The CDR3 coding sequence is TGTGCCAGCAGCGTCACAGGGATTGGGACCCAGTACTTC. The encoded protein is CASSVTGIGTQYF.

This clone occurred a few times. The chain recombines TRBV10-3 with TRBJ1-1; possibly TRBD1 for D (5 bases). CDR1 and CDR2 from the germline V gene are ENHRY and SYGVKD. Trimming removed 5 bases from V and 2 bases from J, with 9 bases in between. This CDR3 is built from 13 residues. CDR3 bases: TGTGCCATCAGTTCACAGGCTAACACTGAAGCTTTCTTT. It encodes CAISSQANTEAFF.

V is TRBV9 and J is TRBJ2-1, with 11 bases that match TRBD2. J lost 7 bases, V lost 3 bases, and 6 bases had no gene match. Per the germline V gene, CDR1 is SGDLS and CDR2 is YYNGEE. This CDR3 spans 15 amino acids. DNA for the CDR3: TGTGCCAGCAGCGGGGGACTAGCGGCCCAGAATGAGCAGTTCTTC. Its protein product is CASSGGLAAQNEQFF.

The chain combines TRBV10-1 with TRBJ1-6, with D tentatively TRBD1 (6 bases). Trimming removed 8 bases at V and 10 bases at J, with 27 bases between. This CDR3 has 17 amino acids. Germline V CDR1 and CDR2: WNHNN, SYGVQD (reference sequence). CDR3 DNA sequence: TGCGCCAGCCACCTGGGGGGCAGGGAGGGCCAAGGATCACCCCTCCACTTT. Translating gives CASHLGGREGQGSPLHF.

This clone was picked up a small number of times. The chain combines TRBV5-1 with TRBJ2-1; 10 bases are a match to TRBD1. The CDR3 loop spans 19 amino acids. Germline trimming cut 4 bases from V and 6 bases from J; bases unmatched to any gene: 19. CDR1 is SGHRS and CDR2 is YFSETQ in the germline V gene. CDR3 in amino acids: CASSQTGTGAGFRANEQFF. The CDR3 nucleotides are TGCGCCAGCAGCCAAACCGGGACAGGGGCAGGCTTTAGGGCCAATGAGCAGTTCTTC.

The chain carries TRBV5-1 and TRBJ2-2; TRBD1 matches 9 bases. There are 16 residues in the CDR3. CDR1 is SGHRS and CDR2 is YFSETQ in the germline V gene. The V segment lost 4 bases and the J segment 7 bases; nucleotides outside the gene matches: 11. The CDR3 protein is CASSDPRQGGHGELFF. CDR3 sequence (DNA): TGCGCCAGCAGCGATCCTCGACAGGGGGGTCACGGGGAGCTGTTTTTT.

This clone was observed a few times. The chain links TRBV7-6 to TRBJ2-1, with 11 bases that match TRBD2. Germline CDR1 and CDR2: SGHVS and FNYEAQ. The CDR3 extends over 16 amino acids. The V segment lost 4 bases and the J segment 5 bases; nucleotides outside the gene matches: 7. The CDR3 protein is CASSSSIAGGHNEQFF. The CDR3, as DNA: TGTGCCAGCAGCTCCTCTATAGCGGGGGGGCACAATGAGCAGTTCTTC.

The CDR3 coding sequence is TGTGCCAGCAGCCTTGGGACTAGCAGCTACGAGCAGTACTTC. It translates to CASSLGTSSYEQYF. The chain joins TRBV5-6 to TRBJ2-7, with 9 nucleotides matching TRBD2. The germline V gene encodes CDR1 SGHDT and CDR2 YYEEEE. The CDR3 has 14 residues. The junction had 5 bases not matched to a gene; V was cut back by 4 bases and J by 3 bases.

This rearrangement joins TRBV9 to TRBJ2-2; D unclear. V was trimmed by 0 bases and J by 5 bases, leaving 5 bases between them. Germline lookup yields CDR1 SGDLS and CDR2 YYNGEE. The CDR3 loop spans 13 amino acids. For the CDR3, the DNA is TGTGCCAGCAGCGTAGCTACTACCGGGGAGCTGTTTTTT. It translates to CASSVATTGELFF.

The rearrangement uses TRBV3-1 (or the pseudogene TRBV3-2) and TRBJ2-3; no clear D gene. This CDR3 has 18 residues. Trimming shortened V by 0 bases and J by 4 bases, and 20 bases separated the two germline ends. Germline V lookup: CDR1 LGHDT, CDR2 YNNKEL (reference sequence). The CDR3 spells CASSQDSVGPLFADTQYF. In DNA form, the CDR3 reads TGTGCCAGCAGCCAAGACTCCGTGGGCCCCCTTTTCGCAGATACGCAGTATTTT.

This sequence joins TRBV6-5 and TRBJ1-2; a possible D gene is TRBD1 (6 bases). V shed 6 bases and J shed 7 bases, with 18 bases lying between them. The germline CDR1 and CDR2 sequences are MNHEY and SVGAGI. This CDR3 spans 14 amino acids. In DNA, the CDR3 is TGTGCCAGCAGGGCGGACAGCCCCGCGGGTGGCTACACCTTC. This translates into CASRADSPAGGYTF.

The rearrangement links TRBV19 to TRBJ2-1; a weak D match, TRBD2 (5 bases). CDR3 size: 15 residues. V shed 6 bases and J shed 0 bases, with 12 bases lying between them. Germline V CDR1 and CDR2: LNHDA, SQIVND (reference sequence). The CDR3 is CASRRASNSYNEQFF. CDR3 DNA: TGTGCCAGTAGGCGGGCAAGCAACTCCTACAATGAGCAGTTCTTC.

The genes are TRBV12-2 and TRBJ2-2; TRBD1 is taken as the D call from the table, unchecked against the DNA. TRBV12-2 is classified as a pseudogene. The CDR3 has 15 residues. The CDR3 DNA sequence: TGTGCAAGTCGCTTAGGTGGGGCTAACACCGGGGAGCTGTTTTTT. This encodes CASRLGGANTGELFF.

The chain recombines TRBV9 with TRBJ2-7; D is undetermined. Germline CDR1 is SGDLS and CDR2 is YYNGEE. CDR3 length equals 14 residues. V was pared by 0 bases and J by 2 bases, with 9 bases between. The CDR3 nucleotides are TGTGCCAGCAGCGTAGCCAGCGTGGCCTACGAGCAGTACTTC. It is translated as CASSVASVAYEQYF. The entire variable domain, with the rest obtained from reference TRBV9 and TRBJ2-7, is as follows: DSGVTQTPKHLITATGQRVTLRCSPRSGDLSVYWYQQSLDQGLQFLIQYYNGEERAKGNILERFSAQQFPDLHSELNLSSLELGDSALYFCASSVASVAYEQYFGPGTRLTVT.

In its sample, this clone was seen many times. This chain joins TRBV5-1 and TRBJ1-6, with 8 bases aligning to TRBD1. The CDR3 length is 14 residues. Trimming removed 5 bases from V and 7 bases from J; junction bases left unmatched: 5. The germline V gene has CDR1 SGHRS and CDR2 YFSETQ. CDR3 in DNA: TGCGCCAGCAGTAATGGACAGGGCAATTCACCCCTCCACTTT. It codes for CASSNGQGNSPLHF.

The rearrangement links TRBV6-5 to TRBJ1-6; the match to TRBD1 covers 9 bases. Germline CDR1 is MNHEY and CDR2 is SVGAGI. The CDR3 has 15 amino acids. V gave up 7 bases and J gave up 7 bases; unmatched junction bases: 8. The CDR3 nucleotides read TGTGCCAGCACCTTCGACAGGGGGTTGAATTCACCCCTCCACTTT. Translation: CASTFDRGLNSPLHF.

This clone appeared a few times. The gene calls are TRBV24-1 and TRBJ1-5, with TRBD1 identical over 7 bases. This CDR3 spans 13 amino acids. Trimming took 9 bases from V and 4 from J; bases not matched to a gene: 5. Germline values: CDR1 KGHDR, CDR2 SFDVKD. CDR3 in amino acids: CATQGQANQPQHF. CDR3 DNA sequence: TGTGCCACCCAAGGACAGGCGAATCAGCCCCAGCATTTT.